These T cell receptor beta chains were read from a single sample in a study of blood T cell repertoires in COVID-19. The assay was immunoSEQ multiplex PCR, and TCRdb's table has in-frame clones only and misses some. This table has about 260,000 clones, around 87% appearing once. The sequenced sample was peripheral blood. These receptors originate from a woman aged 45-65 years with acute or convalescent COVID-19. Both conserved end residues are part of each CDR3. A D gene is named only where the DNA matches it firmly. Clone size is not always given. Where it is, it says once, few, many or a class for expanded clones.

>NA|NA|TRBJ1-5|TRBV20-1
TGCAGTGCTAGTTCTCAGGGGCTGCATCAGCCCCAGCATTTT
CSASSQGLHQPQHF
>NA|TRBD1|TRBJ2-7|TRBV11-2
TGTGCCAGCAGCCAGGACAGGCGATTCTCCTACGAGCAGTACTTC
CASSQDRRFSYEQYF
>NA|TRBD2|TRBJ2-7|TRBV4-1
TGCGCCAGCAGCCGACTGACTAGCGGGAGTAGCCACGAGCAGTACTTC
CASSRLTSGSSHEQYF
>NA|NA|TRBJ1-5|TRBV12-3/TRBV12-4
TGTGCCAGCAGTTTAAACACAGGGCCCCAGCATTTT
CASSLNTGPQHF
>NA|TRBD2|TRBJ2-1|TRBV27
TGTGCCAGCAGTTATAGGTCGAGGACTAGCGGGAGGGCCTCCTACAATGAGCAGTTCTTC
CASSYRSRTSGRASYNEQFF
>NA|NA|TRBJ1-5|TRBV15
TGTGCCACCAGCAGAGATATCGGCACACAGGTACAGCCCCAGCATTTT
CATSRDIGTQVQPQHF
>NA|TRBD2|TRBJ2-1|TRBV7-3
TGTGCCAGCAGCCCTAGCGGCGTATCCTACAATGAGCAGTTCTTC
CASSPSGVSYNEQFF
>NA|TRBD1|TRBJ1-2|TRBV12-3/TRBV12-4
TGTGCCAGCAGTTACCGGGACAGATATGGCTACACCTTC
CASSYRDRYGYTF
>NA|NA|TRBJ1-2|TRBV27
TGTGCCAGCAGTTCCCGTAGGACACCAGTCTATGGCTACACCTTC
CASSSRRTPVYGYTF
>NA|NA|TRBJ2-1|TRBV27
TGTGCCAGCAGTCTAACCGATACTTACAATGAGCAGTTCTTC
CASSLTDTYNEQFF
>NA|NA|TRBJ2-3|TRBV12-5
TGTGCTAGTGGACCCGACGGAGCCGTCCAGTATTTT
CASGPDGAVQYF
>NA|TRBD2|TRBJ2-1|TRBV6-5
TGTGCCAGCAGTTATTCGACTAGCGGGGAATACAATGAGCAGTTCTTC
CASSYSTSGEYNEQFF
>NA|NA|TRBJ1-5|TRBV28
TGTGCCAGCGGCTTCGGACAGCCCGGTGATCAGCCCCAGCATTTT
CASGFGQPGDQPQHF
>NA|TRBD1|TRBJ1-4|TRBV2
TGTGCCAGCAGTGGAGACAGGGTTGAAGAAAAACTGTTTTTT
CASSGDRVEEKLFF
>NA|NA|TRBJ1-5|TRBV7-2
TGTGCCAGCAGCCTAAACGTCGTAGGCAATCAGCCCCAGCATTTT
CASSLNVVGNQPQHF
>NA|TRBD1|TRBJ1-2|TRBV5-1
TGCGCCAGCAGCTTTTTGCCCGGGACAGGTTCGTCTGGCTACACCTTC
CASSFLPGTGSSGYTF
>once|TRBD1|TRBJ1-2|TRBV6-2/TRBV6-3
TGTGCCAGCAGCGAGAACAGGGGAGAGGCTGGCTACACCTTC
CASSENRGEAGYTF
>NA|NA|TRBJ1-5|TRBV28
TGTGCCAGCACCTCTTGGGGCCAGCCCCAGCATTTT
CASTSWGQPQHF
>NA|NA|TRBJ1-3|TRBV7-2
TGTGCCAGCAGCTTCGGCAGGGGATTCTCTGGAAACACCATATATTTT
CASSFGRGFSGNTIYF
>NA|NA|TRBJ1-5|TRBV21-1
TGTGCCAGCAGCACGAGAAGGGGGGGGCCCAATCAGCCCCAGCATTTT
CASSTRRGGPNQPQHF